This T cell receptor beta chain was sequenced for a study of CD8 T cells in Susac syndrome. Random hexamers served to reverse transcribe roughly 0.5 to 1 ug RNA. From the immunoSEQ multiplex PCR reads, TCRdb called clonotypes with MiXCR, one entry per CDR3 protein. This sample has about 180,000 distinct CDR3 sequences, with roughly 95% found just once. Trimming cost V 5 bases and J 7 bases, with 12 bases left between them. This CDR3 is built from 13 residues. From germline, CDR1 is DFQATT and CDR2 SNEGSKA (reference sequence). This TCR derives from a human donor with multiple sclerosis. The chain combines TRBV20-1 with TRBJ1-6; no reliable D call. The sequenced sample consisted of CD4+ T cells from PBMCs. CDR3 nucleotides: TGCAGTGCTTCCCCGGATCGGAATTCACCCCTCCACTTT. Protein sequence: CSASPDRNSPLHF.